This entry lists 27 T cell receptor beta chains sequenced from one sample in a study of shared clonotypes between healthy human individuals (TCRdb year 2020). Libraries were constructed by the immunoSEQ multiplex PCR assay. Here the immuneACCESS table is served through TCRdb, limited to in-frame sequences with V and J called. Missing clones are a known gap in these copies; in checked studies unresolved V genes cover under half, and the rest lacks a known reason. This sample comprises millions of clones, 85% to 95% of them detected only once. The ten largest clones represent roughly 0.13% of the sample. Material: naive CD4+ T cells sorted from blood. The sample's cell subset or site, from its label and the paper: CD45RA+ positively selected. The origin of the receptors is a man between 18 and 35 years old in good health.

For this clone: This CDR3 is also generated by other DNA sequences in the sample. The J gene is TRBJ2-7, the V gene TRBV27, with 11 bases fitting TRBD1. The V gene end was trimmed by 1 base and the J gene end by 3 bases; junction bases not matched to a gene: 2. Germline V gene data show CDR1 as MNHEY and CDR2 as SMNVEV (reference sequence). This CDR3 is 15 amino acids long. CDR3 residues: CASSLLGQGVYEQYF. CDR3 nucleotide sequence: TGTGCCAGCAGTTTATTGGGACAGGGGGTCTACGAGCAGTACTTC.

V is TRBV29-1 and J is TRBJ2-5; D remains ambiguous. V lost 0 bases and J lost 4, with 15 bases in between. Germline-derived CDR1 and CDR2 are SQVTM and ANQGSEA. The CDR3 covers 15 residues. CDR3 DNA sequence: TGCAGCGTTGAAGAGGGGAAGGGCAGACTAGAGACCCAGTACTTC. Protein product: CSVEEGKGRLETQYF.

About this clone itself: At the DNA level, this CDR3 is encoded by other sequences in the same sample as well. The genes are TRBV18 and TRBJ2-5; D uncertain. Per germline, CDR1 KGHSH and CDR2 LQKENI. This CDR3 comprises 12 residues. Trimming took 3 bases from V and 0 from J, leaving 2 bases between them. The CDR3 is CASSPYQETQYF. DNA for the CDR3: TGTGCCAGCTCACCGTACCAAGAGACCCAGTACTTC.

The CDR3 is CASSGPGQGVETQYF. As DNA, the CDR3 is TGCGCCAGCAGCGGACCGGGACAGGGTGTGGAGACCCAGTACTTC. The V call is TRBV5-1, the J call TRBJ2-5; 9 nucleotides line up with TRBD1. Germline CDR1 is SGHRS and CDR2 is YFSETQ. The CDR3 contains 15 residues. V gave up 4 bases and J gave up 5 bases; unmatched junction bases: 9.

The CDR3 sequence: CASSLEGPPREQYF. Written as DNA, the CDR3 is TGTGCCAGCAGCTTAGAGGGACCCCCCCGCGAGCAGTACTTC. The V and J genes are TRBV11-1 and TRBJ2-7, with D tentatively TRBD1 or TRBD2 (5 bases each). V lost 1 base to trimming and J lost 6 bases, with 13 bases between them. This CDR3 has 14 residues. Germline V gene sequence: CDR1 SGHAT, CDR2 FQDESV (reference sequence). Drawing the rest from reference TRBV11-1 and TRBJ2-7, the complete variable domain is EAEVAQSPRYKITEKSQAVAFWCDPISGHATLYWYRQILGQGPELLVQFQDESVVDDSQLPKDRFSAERLKGVDSTLKIQPAELGDSAMYLCASSLEGPPREQYFGPGTRLTVT.

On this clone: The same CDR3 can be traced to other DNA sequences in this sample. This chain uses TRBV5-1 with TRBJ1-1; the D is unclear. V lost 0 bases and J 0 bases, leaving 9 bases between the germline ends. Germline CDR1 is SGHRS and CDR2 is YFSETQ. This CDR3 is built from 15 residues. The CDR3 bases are TGCGCCAGCAGCTTGGGGCAGAGCATGAACACTGAAGCTTTCTTT. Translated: CASSLGQSMNTEAFF.

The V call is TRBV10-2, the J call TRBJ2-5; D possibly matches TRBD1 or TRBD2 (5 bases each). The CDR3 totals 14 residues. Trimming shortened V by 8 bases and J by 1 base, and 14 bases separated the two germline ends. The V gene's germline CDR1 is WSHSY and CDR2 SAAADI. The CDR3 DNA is TGCGCCAGCCGCCTTTGGGGGTCCCAAGAGACCCAGTACTTC. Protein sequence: CASRLWGSQETQYF.

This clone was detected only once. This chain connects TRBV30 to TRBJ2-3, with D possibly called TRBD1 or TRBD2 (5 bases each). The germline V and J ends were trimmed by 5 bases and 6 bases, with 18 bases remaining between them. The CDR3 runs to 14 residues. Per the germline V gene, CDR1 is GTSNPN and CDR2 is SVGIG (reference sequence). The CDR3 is CAWGAGVLADTQYF. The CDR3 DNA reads TGTGCCTGGGGGGCCGGGGTTTTGGCTGATACGCAGTATTTT.

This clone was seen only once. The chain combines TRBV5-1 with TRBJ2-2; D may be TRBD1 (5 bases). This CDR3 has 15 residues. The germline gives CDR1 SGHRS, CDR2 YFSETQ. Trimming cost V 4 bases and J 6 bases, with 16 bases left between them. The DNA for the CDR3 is TGCGCCAGCAGCCTCCAGGGTTTGGAGTCCGGGGAGCTGTTTTTT. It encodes CASSLQGLESGELFF.

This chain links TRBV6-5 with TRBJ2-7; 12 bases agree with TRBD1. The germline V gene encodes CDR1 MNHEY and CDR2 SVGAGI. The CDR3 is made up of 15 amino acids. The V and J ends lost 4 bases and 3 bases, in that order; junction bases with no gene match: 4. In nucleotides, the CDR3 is TGTGCCAGCAGTTTCGGGACAGGGGGCGTCTACGAGCAGTACTTC. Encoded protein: CASSFGTGGVYEQYF.

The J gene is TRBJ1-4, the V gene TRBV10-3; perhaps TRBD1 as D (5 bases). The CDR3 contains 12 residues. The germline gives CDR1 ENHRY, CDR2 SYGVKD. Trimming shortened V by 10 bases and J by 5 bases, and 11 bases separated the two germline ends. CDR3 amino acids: CATKGRNEKLFF. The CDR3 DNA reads TGTGCCACCAAGGGGAGAAATGAAAAACTGTTTTTT.

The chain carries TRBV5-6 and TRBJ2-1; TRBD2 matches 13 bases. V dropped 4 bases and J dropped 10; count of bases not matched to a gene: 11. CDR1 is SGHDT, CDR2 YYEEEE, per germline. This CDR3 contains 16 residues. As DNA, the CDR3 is TGTGCCAGCAGCAGAGATGGACTAGCGGGAGCGGCCGAGCAGTTCTTC. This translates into CASSRDGLAGAAEQFF.

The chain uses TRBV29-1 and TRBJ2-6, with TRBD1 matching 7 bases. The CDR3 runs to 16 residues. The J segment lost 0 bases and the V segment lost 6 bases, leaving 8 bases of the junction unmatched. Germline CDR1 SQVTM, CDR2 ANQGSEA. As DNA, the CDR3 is TGCAGCGTCCGGGACAGCCGACCCTCTGGGGCCAACGTCCTGACTTTC. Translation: CSVRDSRPSGANVLTF.

DNA of the CDR3: TGTGCCAGAGGACAGGGGGTGGGCGGGCGCGAAAAACTGTTTTTT. It translates to CARGQGVGGREKLFF. This chain uses TRBV6-1 with TRBJ1-4; TRBD1 aligns across 10 bases. Germline trimming cut 9 bases from V and 8 bases from J; bases unmatched to any gene: 12. The CDR3 runs to 15 residues. The germline CDR1 and CDR2 sequences are MNHNS and SASEGT.

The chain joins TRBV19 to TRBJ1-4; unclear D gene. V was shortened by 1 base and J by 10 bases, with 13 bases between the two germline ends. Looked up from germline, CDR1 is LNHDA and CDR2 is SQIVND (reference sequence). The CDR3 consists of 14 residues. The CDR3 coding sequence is TGTGCCAGTAGTATAGGGACCCTCGAGGGAAAACTGTTTTTT. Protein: CASSIGTLEGKLFF. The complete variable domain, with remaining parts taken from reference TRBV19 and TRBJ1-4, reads DGGITQSPKYLFRKEGQNVTLSCEQNLNHDAMYWYRQDPGQGLRLIYYSQIVNDFQKGDIAEGYSVSREKKESFPLTVTSAQKNPTAFYLCASSIGTLEGKLFFGSGTQLSVL.

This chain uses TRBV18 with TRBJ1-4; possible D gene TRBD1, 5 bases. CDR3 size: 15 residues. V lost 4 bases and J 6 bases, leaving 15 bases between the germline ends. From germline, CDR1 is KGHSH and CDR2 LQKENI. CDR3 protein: CASSRGTGGHEKLFF. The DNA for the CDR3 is TGTGCCAGCTCACGGGGAACAGGAGGGCATGAAAAACTGTTTTTT.

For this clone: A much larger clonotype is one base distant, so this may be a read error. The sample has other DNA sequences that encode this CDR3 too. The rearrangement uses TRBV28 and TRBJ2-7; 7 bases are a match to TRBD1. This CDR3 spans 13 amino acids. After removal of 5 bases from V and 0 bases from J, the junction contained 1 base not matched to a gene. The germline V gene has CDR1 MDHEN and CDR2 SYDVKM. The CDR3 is CASSGTDSYEQYF. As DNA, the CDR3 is TGTGCCAGCAGTGGGACAGACTCCTACGAGCAGTACTTC.

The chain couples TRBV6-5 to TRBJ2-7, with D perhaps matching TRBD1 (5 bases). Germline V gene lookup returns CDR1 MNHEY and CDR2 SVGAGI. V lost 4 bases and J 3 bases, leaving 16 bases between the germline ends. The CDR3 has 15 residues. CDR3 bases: TGTGCCAGCAGTTCCGTCAAGCAGGGCAACTACGAGCAGTACTTC. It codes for CASSSVKQGNYEQYF.

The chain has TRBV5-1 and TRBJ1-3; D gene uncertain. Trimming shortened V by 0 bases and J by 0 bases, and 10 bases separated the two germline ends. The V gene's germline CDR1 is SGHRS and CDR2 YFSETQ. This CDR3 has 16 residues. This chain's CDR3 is CASSLDGPSSGNTIYF. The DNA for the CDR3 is TGCGCCAGCAGCTTGGACGGGCCGAGCTCTGGAAACACCATATATTTT.

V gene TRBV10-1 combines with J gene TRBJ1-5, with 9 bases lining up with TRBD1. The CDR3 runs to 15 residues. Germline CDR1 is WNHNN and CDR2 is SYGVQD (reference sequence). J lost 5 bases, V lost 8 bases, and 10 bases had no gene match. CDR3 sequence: CASLLPGQGHQPQHF. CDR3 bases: TGCGCCAGCTTGTTACCGGGACAGGGCCATCAGCCCCAGCATTTT.

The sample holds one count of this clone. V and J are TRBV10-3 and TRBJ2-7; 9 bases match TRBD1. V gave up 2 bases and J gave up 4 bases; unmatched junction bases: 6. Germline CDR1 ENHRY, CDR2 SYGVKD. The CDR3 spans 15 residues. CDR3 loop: CAISEAGQGPYEQYF. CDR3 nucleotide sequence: TGTGCCATCAGTGAGGCGGGACAGGGACCTTACGAGCAGTACTTC.

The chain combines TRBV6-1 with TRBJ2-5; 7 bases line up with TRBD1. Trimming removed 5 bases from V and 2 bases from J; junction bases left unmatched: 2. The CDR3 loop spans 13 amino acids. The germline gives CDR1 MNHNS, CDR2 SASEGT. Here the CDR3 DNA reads TGTGCCAGCAGTCAGGACAGGCAAGAGACCCAGTACTTC. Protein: CASSQDRQETQYF.

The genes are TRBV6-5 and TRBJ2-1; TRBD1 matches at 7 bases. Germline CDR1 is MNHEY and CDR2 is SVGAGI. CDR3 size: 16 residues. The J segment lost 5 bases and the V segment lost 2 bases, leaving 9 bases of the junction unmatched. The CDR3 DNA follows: TGTGCCAGCAGTTACAGTACAGGGGTTCGCGACAATGAGCAGTTCTTC. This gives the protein CASSYSTGVRDNEQFF.

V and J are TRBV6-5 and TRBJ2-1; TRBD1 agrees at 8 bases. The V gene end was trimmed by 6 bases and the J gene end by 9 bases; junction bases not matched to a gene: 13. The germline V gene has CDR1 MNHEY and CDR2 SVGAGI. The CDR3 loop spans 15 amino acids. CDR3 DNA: TGTGCCAGCAGCTTCGGGACAGGACCTTTTAGTGAGCAGTTCTTC. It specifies CASSFGTGPFSEQFF.

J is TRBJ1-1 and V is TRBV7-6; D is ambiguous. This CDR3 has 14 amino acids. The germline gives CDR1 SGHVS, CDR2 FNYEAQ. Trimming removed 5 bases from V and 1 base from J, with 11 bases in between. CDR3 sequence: CASSAMTTNTEAFF. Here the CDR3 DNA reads TGTGCCAGCAGCGCCATGACAACGAACACTGAAGCTTTCTTT.

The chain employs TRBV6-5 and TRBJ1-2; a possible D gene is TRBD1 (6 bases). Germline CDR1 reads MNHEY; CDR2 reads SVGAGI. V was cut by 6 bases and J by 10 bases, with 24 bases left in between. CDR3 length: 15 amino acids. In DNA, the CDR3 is TGTGCCAGCAGCCCCGGCGACAGGCCGCCCGGGGACTACACCTTC. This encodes CASSPGDRPPGDYTF.

CDR3 coding DNA: TGTGCCAGCAGTGGCGCCGCCCGGCGGTTCTTC. It translates to CASSGAARRFF. The chain couples TRBV28 to TRBJ2-1; D not certain. Germline values: CDR1 MDHEN, CDR2 SYDVKM. V lost 5 bases to trimming and J lost 15 bases, with 14 bases between them. The CDR3 runs 11 residues. The full variable domain, with the rest looked up from reference TRBV28 and TRBJ2-1, is DVKVTQSSRYLVKRTGEKVFLECVQDMDHENMFWYRQDPGLGLRLIYFSYDVKMKEKGDIPEGYSVSREKKERFSLILESASTNQTSMYLCASSGAARRFFGPGTRLTVL.